This is a list of T cell receptor beta chains from one sample in a study of CD8+ T cells in alopecia areata. Repertoires were generated with immunoSEQ multiplex PCR, while TCRdb's copy carries only in-frame clones and drops some. The table has roughly 210,000 clones, 40% to 55% seen once. Sequenced material: CD4+ T cells sorted from blood, taken at roughly week 36, from a patient treated with tofacitinib. The receptors shown here come from a human donor with alopecia areata. The CDR3 runs from the conserved cysteine through the conserved F or W. A D gene is named only where the DNA matches it firmly. The size field is filled for only some rows; it gives once, few, many or a size class.

j_call v_call d_call clone_size cdr3_aa cdr3_nt
TRBJ2-7 TRBV7-6 TRBD1 . CASSFRTGSYEQYF TGTGCCAGCAGCTTTAGGACAGGGAGTTACGAGCAGTACTTC
TRBJ2-7 TRBV7-9 TRBD2 . CASSLSALAGVREQYF TGTGCCAGCAGCTTATCTGCCCTAGCGGGAGTCCGAGAGCAGTACTTC
TRBJ1-2 TRBV30 . few CAWSDAGYTF TGTGCCTGGAGTGATGCGGGCTACACCTTC
TRBJ2-3 TRBV4-1 . . CASSPTVGRTDTQYF TGCGCCAGCAGCCCCACGGTTGGGCGCACAGATACGCAGTATTTT
TRBJ2-4 TRBV6-1 . . CASGRGGSRVNIQYF TGTGCCAGCGGTCGCGGAGGGTCAAGAGTAAACATTCAGTACTTC
TRBJ1-4 TRBV7-2 . . CASSLSLREKLFF TGTGCCAGCAGCTTAAGTCTACGCGAAAAACTGTTTTTT
TRBJ2-6 TRBV13 . few CASSPQRAGANVLTF TGTGCCAGCAGCCCACAGAGAGCTGGGGCCAACGTCCTGACTTTC
TRBJ2-7 TRBV10-3 TRBD2 once CAISEVSSGRGEQYF TGTGCCATCAGTGAGGTTTCTAGCGGGAGGGGCGAGCAGTACTTC
TRBJ1-1 TRBV9 . few CASSVVPDFMNTEAFF TGTGCCAGCAGCGTAGTTCCCGACTTCATGAACACTGAAGCTTTCTTT
TRBJ2-3 TRBV7-3 TRBD1 few CASSLGQGVHTQYF TGTGCCAGCAGCCTGGGACAGGGGGTCCATACGCAGTATTTT
TRBJ2-2 TRBV4-2 . few CASSDKSGAGELFF TGTGCCAGCAGCGACAAATCAGGGGCCGGGGAGCTGTTTTTT
TRBJ2-5 TRBV25-1 . . CASSELTGQETQYF TGTGCCAGCAGTGAATTAACAGGCCAAGAGACCCAGTACTTC
TRBJ2-5 TRBV14 TRBD2 . CASSQGLARRRTQYF TGTGCCAGCAGCCAAGGACTAGCCCGTAGGCGGACCCAGTACTTC
TRBJ1-2 TRBV30 TRBD1 . CAWREGAAGYTF TGTGCCTGGAGAGAGGGGGCGGCTGGCTACACCTTC
TRBJ2-1 TRBV29-1 . few CSAPPRASSYNEQFF TGCAGCGCTCCCCCCCGGGCCAGCTCCTACAATGAGCAGTTCTTC
TRBJ1-1 TRBV5-1 . few CASSSEMNTEAFF TGCGCCAGCAGTAGTGAGATGAACACTGAAGCTTTCTTT
TRBJ1-5 TRBV5-1 . . CASSLGWEGQPQHF TGTGCCAGCAGCTTGGGATGGGAAGGTCAGCCCCAGCATTTT
TRBJ1-2 TRBV7-2 . few CASSLPGRAGGGYTF TGTGCCAGCAGCTTACCCGGCAGGGCGGGGGGTGGCTACACCTTC
TRBJ2-3 TRBV5-1 . . CASSLNSGSTDTQYF TGCGCCAGCAGCTTGAATAGCGGAAGCACAGATACGCAGTATTTT
TRBJ2-1 TRBV7-2 . few CASSLETGSGEQFF TGTGCCAGCAGCTTAGAGACAGGTTCGGGTGAGCAGTTCTTC
TRBJ2-4 TRBV28 . . CASSGRLEEDIQYF TGTGCCAGCAGTGGAAGACTAGAAGAGGACATTCAGTACTTC
TRBJ2-5 TRBV29-1 . . CSGRRGHQETQYF TGCAGCGGTCGTCGGGGACACCAAGAGACCCAGTACTTC
TRBJ2-3 TRBV29-1 . few CSVGFGGASDTQYF TGCAGCGTTGGATTTGGGGGCGCGTCAGATACGCAGTATTTT
TRBJ1-5 TRBV28 . . CASSFWGGSNQPQHF TGTGCCAGCAGTTTCTGGGGGGGAAGCAATCAGCCCCAGCATTTT
TRBJ2-7 TRBV27 TRBD2 few CASSQGTSGRIYEQYF TGTGCCAGCAGTCAAGGGACTAGCGGGAGAATCTACGAGCAGTACTTC
TRBJ2-5 TRBV2 TRBD2 few CASSEAYVATSGTQYF TGTGCCAGCAGTGAAGCGTATGTCGCGACTAGCGGGACCCAGTACTTC
TRBJ2-3 TRBV30 . . CAWVGLDTQYF TGTGCCTGGGTGGGGCTGGATACGCAGTATTTT
TRBJ2-1 TRBV6-1 . . CASSRGGAGDNEQFF TGTGCCAGCAGTCGGGGAGGGGCAGGGGACAATGAGCAGTTCTTC
TRBJ2-3 TRBV7-9 . . CASSPTVVDTQYF TGTGCCAGCAGCCCGACAGTGGTAGATACGCAGTATTTT
TRBJ2-5 TRBV9 . . CASSVSPSEDETQYF TGTGCCAGCAGCGTCAGCCCTAGCGAGGACGAGACCCAGTACTTC
TRBJ2-1 TRBV5-4 TRBD2 . CASSPKGLASFSSYNEQFF TGTGCCAGCAGCCCTAAGGGACTAGCTTCGTTTAGCTCCTACAATGAGCAGTTCTTC
TRBJ2-2 TRBV25-1 TRBD1 few CASSDSGQGMTGELFF TGTGCCAGCAGTGATTCGGGACAGGGGATGACCGGGGAGCTGTTTTTT
TRBJ1-5 TRBV4-1 . few CASSQVGHGRGGQPQHF TGCGCCAGCAGCCAAGTGGGTCACGGCCGCGGCGGACAGCCCCAGCATTTT
TRBJ1-4 TRBV30 . . CAWSAPAGLNEKLFF TGTGCCTGGAGTGCCCCCGCAGGTCTTAATGAAAAACTGTTTTTT
TRBJ1-2 TRBV27 TRBD1 . CASSFLQGRGPYGYTF TGTGCCAGCAGTTTCCTCCAAGGGAGGGGGCCCTATGGCTACACCTTC
TRBJ1-2 TRBV7-2 TRBD1 few CATRGQGARGYTF TGTGCTACCAGAGGACAGGGGGCGAGAGGCTACACCTTC
TRBJ2-3 TRBV4-1 TRBD2 few CASSHLIPWTSGSIDTQYF TGCGCCAGCAGCCACCTGATACCCTGGACTAGCGGGAGTATCGATACGCAGTATTTT
TRBJ2-2 TRBV9 . few CASSFGDTGELFF TGTGCCAGCAGCTTCGGGGACACCGGGGAGCTGTTTTTT
TRBJ2-7 TRBV18 . . CASSGLATAYEQYF TGTGCCAGCTCAGGGCTAGCGACAGCCTACGAGCAGTACTTC
TRBJ1-2 TRBV30 . . CAWILGPNFYGYTF TGTGCCTGGATTCTTGGACCGAATTTCTATGGCTACACCTTC
TRBJ1-1 TRBV7-9 . . CASALREVADTEAFF TGTGCCAGCGCGCTACGAGAGGTGGCCGACACTGAAGCTTTCTTT
TRBJ1-2 TRBV7-9 . few CASSLPTSSGYTF TGTGCCAGCAGCTTACCGACATCCTCAGGCTACACCTTC
TRBJ1-2 TRBV5-4 . once CASSLDLTAANYGYTF TGTGCCAGCAGCTTGGACTTGACAGCAGCTAACTATGGCTACACCTTC
TRBJ2-2 TRBV7-2 . . CASSRARGTGELFF TGTGCCAGCAGCCGAGCCAGGGGCACCGGGGAGCTGTTTTTT
TRBJ2-5 TRBV6-5 . . CASSYPGPAGETQYF TGTGCCAGCAGTTACCCGGGACCCGCGGGGGAGACCCAGTACTTC
TRBJ2-3 TRBV25-1 . few CASIDGSMDTQYF TGTGCCAGCATCGACGGGAGCATGGATACGCAGTATTTT
TRBJ2-6 TRBV7-2 . few CASSLGPGAGANVLTF TGTGCCAGCAGCTTAGGGCCAGGGGCTGGGGCCAACGTCCTGACTTTC
TRBJ1-1 TRBV29-1 TRBD1 . CSVTQGRGTEAFF TGCAGCGTCACACAGGGGAGGGGCACTGAAGCTTTCTTT
TRBJ2-1 TRBV4-2 . few CASSQEGAVSYNEQFF TGTGCCAGCAGCCAAGAGGGAGCGGTCTCCTACAATGAGCAGTTCTTC
TRBJ2-5 TRBV19 TRBD2 few CASSIALASGRLGETQYF TGTGCCAGTAGTATAGCCCTCGCTAGCGGGAGGCTGGGAGAGACCCAGTACTTC
TRBJ2-5 TRBV6-6 TRBD2 . CASSYSAGVGTQYF TGTGCCAGCAGTTACTCAGCGGGAGTCGGGACCCAGTACTTC
TRBJ2-7 TRBV19 TRBD2 few CASSRGRGYEQYF TGTGCCAGTAGCCGGGGGAGGGGATACGAGCAGTACTTC
TRBJ2-4 TRBV2 . . CASDEAGSKNIQYF TGTGCCAGCGATGAAGCGGGTTCCAAAAACATTCAGTACTTC
TRBJ1-2 TRBV29-1 TRBD1 few CSVEGQGLNYGYTF TGCAGCGTTGAAGGACAGGGGTTGAACTATGGCTACACCTTC
TRBJ2-5 TRBV7-9 . . CASSFDSGGQETQYF TGTGCCAGCAGCTTTGATTCTGGCGGCCAAGAGACCCAGTACTTC
TRBJ2-7 TRBV28 . many CASSLSPRSSYEQYF TGTGCCAGCAGTTTATCCCCGCGCAGCTCCTACGAGCAGTACTTC
TRBJ1-1 TRBV25-1 TRBD1 . CASIATGGRNTEAFF TGTGCCAGCATCGCGACAGGGGGTAGGAACACTGAAGCTTTCTTT
TRBJ1-2 TRBV5-4 TRBD1 few CASSPTGHYGYTF TGTGCCAGCAGCCCGACAGGGCACTATGGCTACACCTTC
TRBJ2-3 TRBV7-2 TRBD2 . CASSLILSGRREDTQYF TGTGCCAGCAGTTTAATTCTGAGCGGGAGACGCGAAGATACGCAGTATTTT
TRBJ1-5 TRBV30 . few CAWSVGVGIQPQHF TGTGCCTGGAGTGTAGGGGTGGGGATTCAGCCCCAGCATTTT